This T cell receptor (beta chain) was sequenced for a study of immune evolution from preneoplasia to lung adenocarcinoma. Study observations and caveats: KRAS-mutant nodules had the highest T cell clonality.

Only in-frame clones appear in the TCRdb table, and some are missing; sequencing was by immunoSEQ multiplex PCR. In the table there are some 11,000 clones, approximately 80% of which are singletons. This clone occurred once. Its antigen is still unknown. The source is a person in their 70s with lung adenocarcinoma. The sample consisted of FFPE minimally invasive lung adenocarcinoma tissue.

The CDR3: CASSGIAGSSYNEQFF. As DNA, the CDR3 is TGTGCCAGCAGCGGGATAGCGGGTAGCTCCTACAATGAGCAGTTCTTC. This chain joins TRBV7-6 and TRBJ2-1; TRBD2 aligns across 7 bases. In germline, CDR1 is SGHVS, CDR2 FNYEAQ. The junction had 7 bases not matched to a gene; V was cut back by 5 bases and J by 0 bases. This CDR3 comprises 16 residues. The whole variable domain, filled in from reference TRBV7-6 and TRBJ2-1, reads GAGVSQSPRYKVTKRGQDVALRCDPISGHVSLYWYRQALGQGPEFLTYFNYEAQQDKSGLPNDRFSAERPEGSISTLTIQRTEQRDSAMYRCASSGIAGSSYNEQFFGPGTRLTVL.